These T cell receptor beta chains were read from a single sample in a study of OX40 agonist ivuxolimab in advanced cancers. The data were produced by immunoSEQ multiplex PCR, yet TCRdb's version contains in-frame clones alone and is incomplete. Of 20,000 to 25,000 clones in the sample, 65% to 85% were seen once. Here the sequenced sample was CD4+ or CD8+ T cells sorted from blood, taken in a trial of the OX40 agonist ivuxolimab. The origin of the receptors is an adult with an advanced solid tumor such as melanoma, head and neck, liver or kidney cancer. Each CDR3 is given with its conserved first and last residue. Each record gives: clone size, J gene, D gene, V gene, CDR3 DNA, CDR3 protein. D genes are given only for firm matches. Expanded clones are given a class, and other clones once, few, many or no size at all.

>NA|TRBJ2-7|NA|TRBV7-6
TGTGCCAGCAGCTTCGGCGACAACTCCTACGAGCAGTACTTC
CASSFGDNSYEQYF
>NA|TRBJ2-7|NA|TRBV5-1
TGCGCCAGCAGCTTCCACCCCTACGAGCAGTACTTC
CASSFHPYEQYF
>NA|TRBJ2-1|TRBD2|TRBV7-8
TGTGCCAGCAGCGCCCTAGCGGGGGGGCCCAATGAGCAGTTCTTC
CASSALAGGPNEQFF
>NA|TRBJ2-7|NA|TRBV10-3
TGTGCCATCAGTGGATTATACGAGCAGTACTTC
CAISGLYEQYF
>NA|TRBJ2-3|TRBD2|TRBV9
TGTGCCAGCAGCGTAGTGGGACTAGCGGGGGGGCGCGATACGCAGTATTTT
CASSVVGLAGGRDTQYF
>medium-sized|TRBJ2-2|NA|TRBV4-2
TGTGCCAGCAGCCAAGATCTGGAAGGGGAGACCGGGGAGCTGTTTTTT
CASSQDLEGETGELFF
>NA|TRBJ2-2|NA|TRBV11-3
TGTGCCAGCAGCTTCGTTTCTGGATCGAACACCGGGGAGCTGTTTTTT
CASSFVSGSNTGELFF
>NA|TRBJ1-3|NA|TRBV6-1
TGTGCCAGCAGTGAAACCCCCAGGGACTCTGGAAACACCATATATTTT
CASSETPRDSGNTIYF
>NA|TRBJ2-2|TRBD2|TRBV11-3
TGTGCCACCCGACTAGCGGGAACAACCGGGGAGCTGTTTTTT
CATRLAGTTGELFF
>NA|TRBJ1-6|NA|TRBV14
TGTGCCAGCAGCCAAGGACCCGGGGGAGGCCAGGAGGGTTCACCCCTCCACTTT
CASSQGPGGGQEGSPLHF
>NA|TRBJ1-2|TRBD1|TRBV7-9
TGTGCCAGCAGCTTAGCGAATACAGGGGGGCATGGCTACACCTTC
CASSLANTGGHGYTF
>NA|TRBJ2-5|NA|TRBV11-3
TGTGCCAGCAGCCCAAGAACCCAGGGACATCAGGAGACCCAGTACTTC
CASSPRTQGHQETQYF
>NA|TRBJ1-4|NA|TRBV6-5
TGTGCCAGCAGTTACAGCAAGGGAGGGAAACTGTTTTTT
CASSYSKGGKLFF
>medium-sized|TRBJ1-5|NA|TRBV5-8
TGTGCCAGCAGCTTGGTAAAAGATCCCCAGCATTTT
CASSLVKDPQHF
>NA|TRBJ1-3|NA|TRBV7-8
TGTGCCAGCAGCTCCTACCGGATCCCCGCTTCTGGAAACACCATATATTTT
CASSSYRIPASGNTIYF
>NA|TRBJ2-7|NA|TRBV27
TGTGCCAGCAGAATCGCCAGGAACGAGCAGTACTTC
CASRIARNEQYF
>NA|TRBJ2-1|NA|TRBV30
TGTGCCTGGAGTCCGGACTACAATGAGCAGTTCTTC
CAWSPDYNEQFF
>large|TRBJ1-2|NA|TRBV7-9
TGTGCCAGCAGCTTAGGGGGGTACTACACCTTC
CASSLGGYYTF
>NA|TRBJ2-3|NA|TRBV27
TGTGCCAGCAGTCTCAGGACAGATACCACAGATACGCAGTATTTT
CASSLRTDTTDTQYF
>medium-sized|TRBJ2-3|NA|TRBV7-3
TGTGCCAGCAGCTTCGGGGGCGCAGATACGCAGTATTTT
CASSFGGADTQYF
>NA|TRBJ1-1|TRBD1|TRBV11-2
TGTGCCAGCAGCTTAATCAGGGGGCGGGGAAGCACTGAAGCTTTCTTT
CASSLIRGRGSTEAFF
>NA|TRBJ2-7|NA|TRBV7-9
TGTGCCAGCAGCCCCCCTGGCATAGCCGAGCAGTACTTC
CASSPPGIAEQYF
>medium-sized|TRBJ1-1|NA|TRBV12-5
TGTGCTAGTGGTTTGGGAGGACGGAACACTGAAGCTTTCTTT
CASGLGGRNTEAFF
>NA|TRBJ1-5|NA|TRBV15
TGTGCCACCAGCAGAGATCACGGGGTTGGGAATCAGCCCCAGCATTTT
CATSRDHGVGNQPQHF
>NA|TRBJ1-1|NA|TRBV25-1
TGTGCCAGCAGCTCGGGGGCGTTGAACACTGAAGCTTTCTTT
CASSSGALNTEAFF
>NA|TRBJ2-2|NA|TRBV7-6
TGTGCCAGCAGCTTAATCGGGGGCACCGGGGAGCTGTTTTTT
CASSLIGGTGELFF
>few|TRBJ1-2|NA|TRBV27
TGTGCCAGCAGTCCCTCCGTGACAGCCTATGGCTACACCTTC
CASSPSVTAYGYTF
>NA|TRBJ1-5|NA|TRBV5-4
TGTGCCAGCAGCCCCACGCCGAGTAGCAATCAGCCCCAGCATTTT
CASSPTPSSNQPQHF
>NA|TRBJ1-5|NA|TRBV7-2
TGTGCCAGCAGCCACCTGGCGGTTGGACAGCCCCAGCATTTT
CASSHLAVGQPQHF
>NA|TRBJ2-5|TRBD2|TRBV6-1
TGTGCCAGCAGTGAGGGGGTGACCGGCGGGGGACACCAAGAGACCCAGTACTTC
CASSEGVTGGGHQETQYF
>few|TRBJ1-3|NA|TRBV28
TGTGCCAGCAGTGTTGGTGGAAACACCATATATTTT
CASSVGGNTIYF
>NA|TRBJ2-2|NA|TRBV29-1
TGCAGCGTAGGCCCAGGGCCCACCCTAGCCGGGGAGCTGTTTTTT
CSVGPGPTLAGELFF
>NA|TRBJ2-1|NA|TRBV6-7
TGTGCCAGCGACAAGGGGGCAGGGGGGACCCTGGTTAGGTACAATGAGCAGTTCTTC
CASDKGAGGTLVRYNEQFF
>NA|TRBJ2-7|TRBD1|TRBV11-2
TGTGCCAGCAGCTTAGGGCCCGCAAGACAGGGGAGCTCCTACGAGCAGTACTTC
CASSLGPARQGSSYEQYF
>NA|TRBJ1-6|TRBD1|TRBV11-3
TGTGCCAGCAGCTTAACGGGACAGGGAAATTCACCCCTCCACTTT
CASSLTGQGNSPLHF
>NA|TRBJ1-1|NA|TRBV19
TGTGCCAGTAGTATAGAACCGTTGAACTGGAATCAGGGCACTGAAGCTTTCTTT
CASSIEPLNWNQGTEAFF
>NA|TRBJ1-5|NA|TRBV28
TGTGCCAGCAGTTTGGACCTTAGCAATCAGCCCCAGCATTTT
CASSLDLSNQPQHF
>NA|TRBJ2-1|NA|TRBV6-5
TGTGCCAGCAGTGAGCTTACAGGTTTCAATGAGCAGTTCTTC
CASSELTGFNEQFF
>NA|TRBJ1-6|NA|TRBV27
TGTGCCAGCAGTTTGTATAATTCACCCCTCCACTTT
CASSLYNSPLHF
>NA|TRBJ2-1|NA|TRBV5-1
TGCGCCAGCACCCCCCAGGAAATCTACAATGAGCAGTTCTTC
CASTPQEIYNEQFF
>NA|TRBJ2-3|TRBD2|TRBV7-9
TGTGCCAGCAGCCTGGGACTAGCGTTGGATACGCAGTATTTT
CASSLGLALDTQYF
>NA|TRBJ2-3|TRBD2|TRBV7-9
TGTGCCAGCAGTCCTCTACTAGCGGGGGGTCTCACAGATACGCAGTATTTT
CASSPLLAGGLTDTQYF
>NA|TRBJ2-3|TRBD2|TRBV7-9
TGTGCCAGCAGCCCACCGGGACTAGCGGGCACAGATACGCAGTATTTT
CASSPPGLAGTDTQYF
>NA|TRBJ2-3|NA|TRBV27
TGTGCCAGCAGTGAGGGGGGGGATACGCAGTATTTT
CASSEGGDTQYF
>NA|TRBJ2-4|NA|TRBV7-2
TGTGCCAGCAGCTTGATGGGGAATCTAGCCAAAAACATTCAGTACTTC
CASSLMGNLAKNIQYF
>few|TRBJ2-2|NA|TRBV10-3
TGTGCCATCAGCGAGGGGGAATCCGGGGAGCTGTTTTTT
CAISEGESGELFF
>NA|TRBJ2-1|TRBD2|TRBV5-5
TGTGCCAGCAGCCCGGGGGGGTCTTACAATGAGCAGTTCTTC
CASSPGGSYNEQFF
>NA|TRBJ2-7|NA|TRBV2
TGTGCCAGCTTTCTAGGCGTACTCTCCTACGAGCAGTACTTC
CASFLGVLSYEQYF
>NA|TRBJ1-1|TRBD1|TRBV14
TGTGCCAGCAGCCAAGAGGCGACAGGGCGATGGGGCACTGAAGCTTTCTTT
CASSQEATGRWGTEAFF
>NA|TRBJ1-6|NA|TRBV7-6
TGTGCCAGCGGACCCCAGAGCTCCTATAATTCACCCCTCCACTTT
CASGPQSSYNSPLHF
>NA|TRBJ2-7|NA|TRBV11-3
TGTGCCAGCAGCTTAGAACGGGACCGAGCCTACGAGCAGTACTTC
CASSLERDRAYEQYF
>NA|TRBJ2-5|TRBD2|TRBV5-4
TGTGCCAGCACCCCGGGGGGTGGAGGAGAGACCCAGTACTTC
CASTPGGGGETQYF
>NA|TRBJ2-7|NA|TRBV7-9
TGTGCCAGCAGAAGCTCCTACGAGCAGTACTTC
CASRSSYEQYF
>once|TRBJ2-1|TRBD1|TRBV9
TGTGCCAGCAGCACTCAGGACAGGGGCAACTACAATGAGCAGTTCTTC
CASSTQDRGNYNEQFF